What follows are 27 T cell receptor beta chains derived from one specimen sequenced in a study of PD-L1 blockade in urothelial cancer. This sample's time point: peripheral blood 6 weeks after treatment start. Method: immunoSEQ multiplex PCR; TCRdb's copy keeps in-frame clones and lacks some. Of roughly 45,000 clones listed, 83% were seen once; the top ten hold about 15%. The specimen was PBMCs, collected around atezolizumab (anti-PD-L1) treatment. The receptors were gathered from a man in his sixties with urothelial cancer.

The rearrangement uses TRBV9 and TRBJ2-2; 14 positions agree with TRBD2. Germline V gene data show CDR1 as SGDLS and CDR2 as YYNGEE. With 5 bases clipped from V and 6 bases from J, the junction kept 3 bases outside the gene matches. This CDR3 has 15 residues. CDR3 loop: CASRGLAGAAGELFF. The CDR3 DNA reads as TGTGCCAGCAGGGGACTAGCGGGGGCCGCCGGGGAGCTGTTTTTT. The complete variable domain, with remaining parts taken from reference TRBV9 and TRBJ2-2, reads DSGVTQTPKHLITATGQRVTLRCSPRSGDLSVYWYQQSLDQGLQFLIQYYNGEERAKGNILERFSAQQFPDLHSELNLSSLELGDSALYFCASRGLAGAAGELFFGEGSRLTVL.

This clone was seen a single time. The chain recombines TRBV27 with TRBJ2-1; TRBD2 aligns across 14 bases. J was trimmed by 0 bases and V by 4 bases; bases with no gene match: 5. The CDR3 runs 18 residues. CDR1 is MNHEY and CDR2 is SMNVEV in the germline V gene (reference sequence). The CDR3 DNA is TGTGCCAGCAGTTCCCGGACTAGCGGGGGGAGCTCCTACAATGAGCAGTTCTTC. Protein sequence: CASSSRTSGGSSYNEQFF.

CDR3 nucleotide sequence: TGTGCCAGCAGTGAATATTGGACTAGCGGGGCGCCGCAGTATTTT. Translation: CASSEYWTSGAPQYF. The chain employs TRBV6-1 and TRBJ2-3, with 12 nucleotides matching TRBD2. This CDR3 has 15 residues. V lost 2 bases and J lost 10; bases outside the gene matches: 7. Per germline, CDR1 MNHNS and CDR2 SASEGT.

The chain couples TRBV11-2 to TRBJ2-1, with 9 bases fitting TRBD1. This CDR3 region has 14 residues. With V trimmed by 6 bases and J by 8 bases, 8 bases remained unmatched. Germline V CDR1 and CDR2: SGHAT, FQNNGV. In DNA form, the CDR3 reads TGTGCCAGCAGTTACCGGGACAGGGTCCATGAGCAGTTCTTC. Amino acid sequence: CASSYRDRVHEQFF. Full variable domain (rest looked up from reference TRBV11-2 and TRBJ2-1): EAGVAQSPRYKIIEKRQSVAFWCNPISGHATLYWYQQILGQGPKLLIQFQNNGVVDDSQLPKDRFSAERLKGVDSTLKIQPAKLEDSAVYLCASSYRDRVHEQFFGPGTRLTVL.

The chain joins TRBV21-1 to TRBJ2-5; the table calls TRBD2, which could not be checked here. TRBV21-1 is noted as a pseudogene. This CDR3 comprises 14 residues. CDR3 DNA: TGTGCCAGCAGCTCAGGCGGCGGGGTGGAGACCCAGTACTTC. Protein sequence: CASSSGGGVETQYF.

The gene calls are TRBV5-4 and TRBJ1-2; 8 bases agree with TRBD1. The V gene end was trimmed by 0 bases and the J gene end by 5 bases; junction bases not matched to a gene: 3. The CDR3 loop spans 14 amino acids. CDR1 SGHNT and CDR2 YYREEE come from the germline V gene (reference sequence). CDR3 protein: CASSLEWTGYGYTF. As DNA, the CDR3 is TGTGCCAGCAGCTTGGAGTGGACAGGGTATGGCTACACCTTC.

The chain carries TRBV27 and TRBJ2-6; tentative D call: TRBD1 (5 bases). Per germline, CDR1 MNHEY and CDR2 SMNVEV (reference sequence). Trimming removed 5 bases from V and 0 bases from J, with 11 bases in between. This CDR3 is built from 16 residues. The CDR3 sequence: CASSPSRDSGANVLTF. For the CDR3, the DNA is TGTGCCAGCAGTCCCTCCAGGGACTCTGGGGCCAACGTCCTGACTTTC.

This chain uses TRBV27 with TRBJ2-7; TRBD1 aligns across 8 bases. Trimming removed 6 bases from V and 0 bases from J; junction bases left unmatched: 1. The CDR3 runs 13 residues. Germline values: CDR1 MNHEY, CDR2 SMNVEV (reference sequence). The CDR3 is CASRDRDSYEQYF. In nucleotides, the CDR3 is TGTGCCAGCAGGGACAGGGACTCCTACGAGCAGTACTTC.

The V and J genes are TRBV7-8 and TRBJ2-5, with D uncertain. Germline V CDR1 and CDR2: SGHVS, FQNEAQ. V dropped 0 bases and J dropped 2 bases, with 7 bases sitting between them. CDR3 length: 14 amino acids. The CDR3 sequence: CASSLAAVQETQYF. CDR3 DNA sequence: TGTGCCAGCAGCTTAGCGGCAGTTCAAGAGACCCAGTACTTC.

This clone was seen only once. The chain couples TRBV7-2 to TRBJ1-5; a weak D match, TRBD1 (5 bases). This CDR3 has 14 residues. With 4 bases removed from V and 5 bases from J, the gap between germline ends came to 12 bases. Germline assignment: CDR1 SGHTA and CDR2 FQGNSA. The CDR3 spells CASSSTGRDQPQHF. CDR3 bases: TGTGCCAGCAGCTCAACAGGACGGGATCAGCCCCAGCATTTT.

This clone appeared once. In DNA form, the CDR3 reads TGTGCCAGCAGTGAGATAGGAATTTTACAGGGGGCGAAACCTGAAGCTTTCTTT. It specifies CASSEIGILQGAKPEAFF. The V call is TRBV6-1, the J call TRBJ1-1; 9 positions match TRBD1. V gave up 3 bases and J gave up 6 bases; unmatched junction bases: 17. The CDR3 loop spans 18 amino acids. CDR1 and CDR2 (germline): MNHNS, SASEGT.

The chain has TRBV15 and TRBJ2-7; 10 nucleotides match TRBD2. Trimming cost V 3 bases and J 4 bases; bases outside gene matches: 15. Germline V gives CDR1 LNHNV, CDR2 YYDKDF (reference sequence). The CDR3 runs to 18 residues. DNA of the CDR3: TGTGCCACCAGCAGCGTCCTAGCGGGGGCCCCGGGTAGGTACGAGCAGTACTTC. Its translation is CATSSVLAGAPGRYEQYF.

The sample holds one count of this clone. The chain joins TRBV19 to TRBJ2-1; TRBD1 agrees at 8 bases. The CDR3 has 11 residues. The germline CDR1 and CDR2 sequences are LNHDA and SQIVND (reference sequence). The V and J ends lost 8 bases and 6 bases, in that order; junction bases with no gene match: 0. CDR3: CASGQGNEQFF. The CDR3 DNA reads as TGTGCCAGTGGACAGGGCAATGAGCAGTTCTTC.

This chain links TRBV6-1 with TRBJ1-4; the match to TRBD1 covers 7 bases. With 0 bases clipped from V and 5 bases from J, the junction kept 0 bases outside the gene matches. The CDR3 extends over 14 amino acids. The germline V gene encodes CDR1 MNHNS and CDR2 SASEGT. CDR3 region: CASSEAGGNEKLFF. In DNA form, the CDR3 reads TGTGCCAGCAGTGAAGCAGGGGGCAATGAAAAACTGTTTTTT.

The rearrangement links TRBV2 to TRBJ2-7, with 9 bases lining up with TRBD2. Germline CDR1 is SNHLY and CDR2 is FYNNEI. The length of the CDR3 is 17 residues. V shed 1 base and J 7 bases; nucleotides not matched to a gene: 14. The CDR3 is CASSEVSWAGGNREQYF. The CDR3 DNA reads as TGTGCCAGCAGTGAAGTTAGTTGGGCGGGGGGGAATCGTGAGCAGTACTTC.

The rearrangement uses TRBV19 and TRBJ2-2; possible D gene TRBD2, 6 bases. This CDR3 contains 14 residues. The germline gives CDR1 LNHDA, CDR2 SQIVND (reference sequence). V lost 6 bases and J lost 5, with 13 bases in between. The CDR3 loop is CASSPPGGTGELFF. The CDR3 region has the DNA TGTGCCAGTAGCCCCCCCGGGGGTACCGGGGAGCTGTTTTTT.

This rearrangement joins TRBV11-2 to TRBJ1-2; TRBD1 aligns across 9 bases. There are 14 residues in the CDR3. V dropped 5 bases and J dropped 7; count of bases not matched to a gene: 8. Germline V gene sequence: CDR1 SGHAT, CDR2 FQNNGV. The CDR3 nucleotides are TGTGCCAGCAGCACCTACCGGGACAGGGCTGGCTACACCTTC. It translates to CASSTYRDRAGYTF.

The rearrangement joins TRBV6-5 to TRBJ2-1; TRBD1 is a possible D gene (6 bases). V lost 6 bases to trimming and J lost 3 bases, with 12 bases between them. Germline CDR1 is MNHEY and CDR2 is SVGAGI. The CDR3 covers 14 residues. CDR3 residues: CASRIRTDYNEQFF. The CDR3 region has the DNA TGTGCCAGCAGGATTAGGACAGACTACAATGAGCAGTTCTTC.

V gene TRBV19 combines with J gene TRBJ1-6; D is unresolved. This CDR3 comprises 15 residues. Germline CDR1 is LNHDA and CDR2 is SQIVND (reference sequence). Between the trimmed V and J ends, which lost 4 bases and 8 bases, there was a span of 15 bases. This CDR3 reads CASSTRSGWDSPLHF. For the CDR3, the DNA is TGTGCCAGTAGTACGCGGTCGGGGTGGGATTCACCCCTCCACTTT.

The genes are TRBV7-3 and TRBJ1-1, with unresolved D. Looked up from germline, CDR1 is SGHTA and CDR2 is FQGTGA. V gave up 5 bases and J gave up 3 bases, with 10 bases separating them. This CDR3 region has 13 residues. The CDR3 is CASSGGPDTEAFF. The CDR3 DNA follows: TGTGCCAGCAGCGGAGGGCCGGACACTGAAGCTTTCTTT.

CDR3 residues: CASSLGGTGPLQPQHF. CDR3 nucleotides: TGTGCCAGCAGCTTAGGGGGGACAGGTCCTCTACAGCCCCAGCATTTT. The rearrangement uses TRBV7-8 and TRBJ1-5; 8 bases align to TRBD1. V shed 1 base, J shed 7 bases, and the junction held 9 bases outside the gene matches. CDR1 SGHVS and CDR2 FQNEAQ come from the germline V gene. The CDR3 is 16 amino acids.

This clone was observed a single time. The chain is built from TRBV6-1 and TRBJ2-7; 9 bases match TRBD1. Germline trimming cut 4 bases from V and 2 bases from J; bases unmatched to any gene: 6. There are 15 residues in the CDR3. Germline CDR1 MNHNS, CDR2 SASEGT. The CDR3 reads CASSAGTGKTYEQYF. CDR3 bases: TGTGCCAGCAGTGCCGGGACAGGGAAAACCTACGAGCAGTACTTC.

The rearrangement joins TRBV21-1 to TRBJ2-1; TRBD1 was called by the table and not checked on the DNA. TRBV21-1 is classified as a pseudogene. The CDR3 is 19 residues long. CDR3 in DNA: TGTGCCAGCAGCATAAAAGTCCTTCACTCCGGGACAGGGGACAATGAGCAGTTCTTC. Its translation: CASSIKVLHSGTGDNEQFF.

The sample holds a few counts of this clone. For the CDR3, the DNA is TGTGCCAGCAGCCACCCTCCCGCAGAGGACAGGCTAAACACCGGGGAGCTGTTTTTT. Translating gives CASSHPPAEDRLNTGELFF. The chain combines TRBV28 with TRBJ2-2; 7 bases map to TRBD1. The CDR3 runs 19 residues. Losses at the gene ends were 6 bases for V and 2 bases for J; bases not matched to a gene: 18. CDR1 MDHEN and CDR2 SYDVKM come from the germline V gene.

The genes are TRBV28 and TRBJ1-5; D is possibly TRBD1 (6 bases). The V gene's germline CDR1 is MDHEN and CDR2 SYDVKM. The length of the CDR3 is 13 residues. V lost 2 bases, J lost 6 bases, and 8 bases lay in between. The CDR3 region is CASSLTGTQPQHF. As DNA, the CDR3 is TGTGCCAGCAGTTTAACAGGGACTCAGCCCCAGCATTTT.

The chain carries TRBV5-1 and TRBJ1-1; possible D gene TRBD1, 6 bases. Trimming removed 2 bases at V and 7 bases at J, with 15 bases between. The germline V gene encodes CDR1 SGHRS and CDR2 YFSETQ. The CDR3 is made up of 14 amino acids. In DNA, the CDR3 is TGCGCCAGCAGCTTAACGGCAGGGGACATTGAAGCTTTCTTT. This codes for CASSLTAGDIEAFF.

The rearrangement links TRBV5-1 to TRBJ2-2; 9 bases line up with TRBD2. The CDR3 has 15 amino acids. V lost 0 bases to trimming and J lost 3 bases; unmatched junction nucleotides: 0. The germline CDR1 and CDR2 sequences are SGHRS and YFSETQ. The CDR3: CASSLVAGDTGELFF. Here the CDR3 DNA reads TGCGCCAGCAGCTTGGTAGCGGGGGACACCGGGGAGCTGTTTTTT.